This TCR beta chain was obtained from a study of cytomegalovirus exposure and HLA in healthy donors. Concerning this clone: The sample holds other DNA sequences that translate to the same CDR3.

The PCR ran on 60 Vbeta and 13 Jbeta primers. Sequencing used immunoSEQ multiplex PCR; TCRdb keeps in-frame clones, though not all of them. The profile shows about 200,000 clones, about 80% of them singletons. Germline trimming cut 4 bases from V and 2 bases from J; bases unmatched to any gene: 1. The CDR3 has 12 amino acids. Germline assignment: CDR1 GTSNPN and CDR2 SVGIG (reference sequence). This clonotype was sampled from a woman in her 40s in good health and CMV-seronegative. Specimen: PBMCs. This sequence joins TRBV30 and TRBJ1-2; the match to TRBD1 covers 7 bases. Here the CDR3 reads CAWTGGNYGYTF. The CDR3 region has the DNA TGTGCCTGGACAGGGGGGAACTATGGCTACACCTTC.